Following are 32 T cell receptor beta chains from one sample sequenced in a study of blood T cell repertoires in COVID-19. Clones were sequenced by immunoSEQ multiplex PCR, and TCRdb holds only the in-frame ones, with some missing. Of fewer than 150,000 clones listed, 84% were seen once; the top ten hold over 10%. The sample taken for sequencing was peripheral blood. These receptor sequences come from a human donor in a cohort sampled during active COVID-19.

This clone was counted a single time. The chain combines TRBV29-1 with TRBJ1-5, with TRBD1 matching 8 bases. Germline trimming cut 6 bases from V and 7 bases from J; bases unmatched to any gene: 8. The germline gives CDR1 SQVTM, CDR2 ANQGSEA. The CDR3 is 13 amino acids. CDR3 bases: TGCAGCGTAGGGGACAGGACGGGGCAGCCCCAGCATTTT. Translation gives CSVGDRTGQPQHF.

V usage is TRBV5-1 and J usage is TRBJ1-1; 11 nucleotides align to TRBD1. The CDR3 runs to 18 residues. CDR1 is SGHRS and CDR2 is YFSETQ in the germline V gene. V shed 0 bases, J shed 6 bases, and the junction held 13 bases outside the gene matches. CDR3 in amino acids: CASSLDIGTGGLSPEAFF. Written as DNA, the CDR3 is TGCGCCAGCAGCTTGGATATTGGGACAGGGGGATTAAGTCCTGAAGCTTTCTTT.

The rearrangement uses TRBV5-4 and TRBJ2-1; 13 bases map to TRBD2. Trimming cost V 3 bases and J 1 base; bases outside gene matches: 4. This CDR3 region has 17 residues. Looked up from germline, CDR1 is SGHNT and CDR2 is YYREEE (reference sequence). The CDR3 DNA reads TGTGCCAGCAGCTCACCGACTAGCGGGGGGTCCTACAATGAGCAGTTCTTC. Protein product: CASSSPTSGGSYNEQFF.

The genes are TRBV12-3 or TRBV12-4 and TRBJ1-2; 8 bases are shared with TRBD1. V was pared by 6 bases and J by 8 bases, with 2 bases of the junction left unmatched. The CDR3 sequence is 11 residues long. The DNA of the CDR3 is TGTGCCAGCAGGAACAGGGGGGGCTACACCTTC. Amino acid sequence: CASRNRGGYTF.

This clone has only a few counts. The V and J genes are TRBV6-5 and TRBJ2-4, with D perhaps matching TRBD2 (5 bases). This CDR3 is 14 amino acids long. V lost 6 bases to trimming and J lost 0 bases, with 9 bases between them. From germline, CDR1 is MNHEY and CDR2 SVGAGI. CDR3: CASSGGLAKNIQYF. The CDR3 nucleotides read TGTGCCAGCAGCGGCGGGTTAGCCAAAAACATTCAGTACTTC.

The rearrangement joins TRBV3-1 (or the pseudogene TRBV3-2) to TRBJ1-1; tentative D call: TRBD1 (6 bases). V lost 4 bases to trimming and J lost 7 bases, with 13 bases between them. CDR1 is LGHDT and CDR2 is YNNKEL in the germline V gene (reference sequence). The CDR3 totals 13 residues. The CDR3, as DNA: TGTGCCAGCAGCCTCCGGGGGGGCGATGAAGCTTTCTTT. It codes for CASSLRGGDEAFF.

This clone was recorded only once. The gene calls are TRBV29-1 and TRBJ1-2; 9 bases match TRBD1. The germline CDR1 and CDR2 sequences are SQVTM and ANQGSEA. V shed 3 bases, J shed 5 bases, and the junction held 7 bases outside the gene matches. CDR3 length: 14 amino acids. CDR3 nucleotide sequence: TGCAGCGTTGAGGACCGGGACAGGGCTTATGGCTACACCTTC. It encodes CSVEDRDRAYGYTF.

This clone was counted a few times. The chain carries TRBV7-9 and TRBJ2-2; 12 nucleotides match TRBD1. V shed 5 bases and J 6 bases; nucleotides not matched to a gene: 7. The germline CDR1 and CDR2 sequences are SEHNR and FQNEAQ (reference sequence). This CDR3 is 16 amino acids long. Written as DNA, the CDR3 is TGTGCCAGCAGCCGCCGGGGACAGGGGGCGTCCGGGGAGCTGTTTTTT. Translated: CASSRRGQGASGELFF.

The V and J genes are TRBV6-5 and TRBJ1-2; 7 nucleotides align to TRBD1. V was pared by 6 bases and J by 4 bases, with 5 bases of the junction left unmatched. The CDR3 runs to 13 residues. The germline V gene encodes CDR1 MNHEY and CDR2 SVGAGI. The CDR3 sequence is CASRGQDGYGYTF. CDR3 coding DNA: TGTGCCAGCAGAGGACAGGATGGCTATGGCTACACCTTC.

The chain combines TRBV5-5 with TRBJ1-2; D remains unclear. V lost 0 bases and J lost 0, with 15 bases in between. CDR3 length: 17 amino acids. Germline V lookup: CDR1 SGHKS, CDR2 YYEKEE (reference sequence). The CDR3: CASSLAGGSGANYGYTF. CDR3 DNA sequence: TGTGCCAGCAGCTTGGCTGGTGGGAGCGGGGCTAACTATGGCTACACCTTC. The whole variable domain, remainder taken from reference TRBV5-5 and TRBJ1-2, is DAGVTQSPTHLIKTRGQQVTLRCSPISGHKSVSWYQQVLGQGPQFIFQYYEKEERGRGNFPDRFSARQFPNYSSELNVNALLLGDSALYLCASSLAGGSGANYGYTFGSGTRLTVV.

The chain combines TRBV15 with TRBJ1-4; D remains unclear. With 5 bases removed from V and 1 base from J, the gap between germline ends came to 14 bases. From germline, CDR1 is LNHNV and CDR2 YYDKDF (reference sequence). The CDR3 spans 16 residues. CDR3 loop: CATSPLFGETNEKLFF. The DNA of the CDR3 is TGTGCCACCAGCCCCTTGTTCGGTGAAACTAATGAAAAACTGTTTTTT. The full variable domain, in which reference TRBV15 and TRBJ1-4 provide the parts outside the CDR3, is DAMVIQNPRYQVTQFGKPVTLSCSQTLNHNVMYWYQQKSSQAPKLLFHYYDKDFNNEADTPDNFQSRRPNTSFCFLDIRSPGLGDTAMYLCATSPLFGETNEKLFFGSGTQLSVL.

V gene TRBV15 combines with J gene TRBJ1-1; 10 nucleotides align to TRBD1. CDR1 LNHNV and CDR2 YYDKDF come from the germline V gene (reference sequence). CDR3 length: 16 residues. V shed 5 bases, J shed 4 bases, and the junction held 10 bases outside the gene matches. CDR3 bases: TGTGCCACCAGCCGCACAAGAGGGACAGGGGTCACTGAAGCTTTCTTT. It translates to CATSRTRGTGVTEAFF.

The V call is TRBV3-1 (or the pseudogene TRBV3-2), the J call TRBJ2-7; 8 bases fit TRBD1. V lost 3 bases to trimming and J lost 5 bases; unmatched junction nucleotides: 3. CDR3 size: 13 residues. CDR1 and CDR2 from the germline V gene are LGHDT and YNNKEL (reference sequence). The CDR3 DNA sequence: TGTGCCAGCAGCCAGAGGACAGGGAACGAGCAGTACTTC. Amino acid sequence: CASSQRTGNEQYF.

Notes on this clone: The same CDR3 is also encoded by other DNA sequences in this sample. The chain couples TRBV5-5 to TRBJ2-7; 7 nucleotides match TRBD2. V was clipped by 4 bases and J by 6 bases; unmatched bases: 4. This CDR3 spans 12 amino acids. The germline gives CDR1 SGHKS, CDR2 YYEKEE (reference sequence). CDR3 coding DNA: TGTGCCAGCAGCCAACTAGCGACCGAGCAGTACTTC. Amino acid sequence: CASSQLATEQYF.

The V gene is TRBV11-2, the J gene TRBJ2-3; 11 bases align to TRBD2. Germline values: CDR1 SGHAT, CDR2 FQNNGV. The CDR3 length is 14 residues. Unmatched junction bases numbered 4, after V lost 8 bases and J lost 3 bases. The DNA for the CDR3 is TGTGCCAGCGCATGGACTAGCGGGACAGATACGCAGTATTTT. Amino acids: CASAWTSGTDTQYF.

The sample holds one count of this clone. V gene TRBV20-1 combines with J gene TRBJ1-5; D unclear. The CDR3 is made up of 17 amino acids. The V end was cut by 3 bases, the J end by 7 bases, with 25 bases between. Germline-derived CDR1 and CDR2 are DFQATT and SNEGSKA (reference sequence). CDR3 coding DNA: TGCAGTGCTAGTCCCGGACTGGGGTGGGCTTCGGGGCAGCCCCAGCATTTT. Protein product: CSASPGLGWASGQPQHF.

Written as DNA, the CDR3 is TGTGCCAGCAGCTCCTCTAGCGGGGGGGTCACAGATACGCAGTATTTT. Its protein is CASSSSSGGVTDTQYF. This chain joins TRBV7-8 and TRBJ2-3; TRBD2 matches 12 bases. Trimming at V came to 4 bases and at J to 2 bases, leaving 4 bases not matched to a gene. Germline CDR1 is SGHVS and CDR2 is FQNEAQ. The CDR3 is 16 residues long.

This clone appeared a single time. V is TRBV7-2 and J is TRBJ1-5; the D gene is possibly TRBD1 (6 bases). The germline CDR1 and CDR2 sequences are SGHTA and FQGNSA. This CDR3 contains 14 residues. Trimming shortened V by 1 base and J by 4 bases, and 8 bases separated the two germline ends. CDR3 amino acids: CASSLVGTNQPQHF. The CDR3 bases are TGTGCCAGCAGCTTAGTGGGGACAAATCAGCCCCAGCATTTT.

The V and J genes are TRBV4-1 and TRBJ1-6; tentative D call: TRBD1 (5 bases). Trimming stripped 10 bases from V and 2 bases from J, with 15 bases between. The CDR3 loop spans 15 amino acids. Germline V CDR1 and CDR2: MGHRA, YSYEKL. The CDR3 protein is CATSGGDAYNSPLHF. The CDR3 region has the DNA TGCGCCACGTCTGGGGGGGATGCCTATAATTCACCCCTCCACTTT.

The chain uses TRBV28 and TRBJ2-7; 7 nucleotides line up with TRBD2. Germline trimming cut 5 bases from V and 9 bases from J; bases unmatched to any gene: 16. This CDR3 is 15 amino acids long. Looked up from germline, CDR1 is MDHEN and CDR2 is SYDVKM. In nucleotides, the CDR3 is TGTGCCAGCAGTCCCGCCGGCGGGGGTATGAAGCGGCAGTACTTC. Protein sequence: CASSPAGGGMKRQYF.

The chain carries TRBV19 and TRBJ1-2; D might be TRBD1 (5 bases). V lost 3 bases, J lost 3 bases, and 14 bases lay in between. The CDR3 extends over 15 amino acids. The V gene's germline CDR1 is LNHDA and CDR2 SQIVND (reference sequence). The CDR3 nucleotides read TGTGCCAGTAGTATGGACGCGGGGGGGGACTATGGCTACACCTTC. It codes for CASSMDAGGDYGYTF.

The chain is built from TRBV18 and TRBJ2-1; 9 bases map to TRBD1. The V gene's germline CDR1 is KGHSH and CDR2 LQKENI. Trimming took 10 bases from V and 9 from J; bases not matched to a gene: 13. The CDR3 loop spans 14 amino acids. The CDR3 loop reads CATLMGTGRGEQFF. The CDR3 DNA reads TGTGCCACCCTTATGGGGACAGGGCGTGGTGAGCAGTTCTTC. The variable domain in full, with the rest retrieved from reference TRBV18 and TRBJ2-1, is NAGVMQNPRHLVRRRGQEARLRCSPMKGHSHVYWYRQLPEEGLKFMVYLQKENIIDESGMPKERFSAEFPKEGPSILRIQQVVRGDSAAYFCATLMGTGRGEQFFGPGTRLTVL.

The rearrangement links TRBV28 to TRBJ1-2; D possibly corresponds to TRBD1 (5 bases). The V gene's germline CDR1 is MDHEN and CDR2 SYDVKM. This CDR3 region has 11 residues. Trimming took 6 bases from V and 4 from J, leaving 6 bases between them. The CDR3 bases are TGTGCCAGCAGACAGGTCTATGGCTACACCTTC. Its protein is CASRQVYGYTF.

The chain employs TRBV3-1 (or the pseudogene TRBV3-2) and TRBJ1-1, with D unclear. This CDR3 region has 12 residues. With 6 bases removed from V and 0 bases from J, the gap between germline ends came to 5 bases. The germline CDR1 and CDR2 sequences are LGHDT and YNNKEL (reference sequence). CDR3 region: CASRAVNTEAFF. The CDR3 DNA follows: TGTGCCAGCAGAGCGGTGAACACTGAAGCTTTCTTT.

The chain links TRBV30 to TRBJ1-1, with TRBD1 identical over 8 bases. The J segment lost 3 bases and the V segment lost 3 bases, leaving 3 bases of the junction unmatched. The CDR3 runs 13 residues. Germline assignment: CDR1 GTSNPN and CDR2 SVGIG (reference sequence). CDR3 nucleotide sequence: TGTGCCTGGAGCACAGGGGGAGACACTGAAGCTTTCTTT. This translates into CAWSTGGDTEAFF.

J is TRBJ2-3 and V is TRBV5-1; no reliable D call. Looked up from germline, CDR1 is SGHRS and CDR2 is YFSETQ. CDR3 length: 13 amino acids. V was cut by 0 bases and J by 5 bases, with 7 bases left in between. Here the CDR3 reads CASSLAPGDTQYF. Written as DNA, the CDR3 is TGCGCCAGCAGCTTGGCCCCAGGAGATACGCAGTATTTT.

The chain has TRBV2 and TRBJ2-2; D remains unclear. V gave up 4 bases and J gave up 6 bases, with 12 bases separating them. The CDR3 consists of 14 residues. From germline, CDR1 is SNHLY and CDR2 FYNNEI. CDR3 residues: CASSVRSDAGELFF. CDR3 nucleotide sequence: TGTGCCAGCAGTGTTAGGAGTGACGCCGGGGAGCTGTTTTTT.

The chain combines TRBV4-1 with TRBJ1-1; D possibly corresponds to TRBD1 (5 bases). Germline CDR1 reads MGHRA; CDR2 reads YSYEKL. Trimming took 1 base from V and 11 from J, leaving 17 bases between them. This CDR3 has 14 residues. CDR3 coding DNA: TGCGCCAGCAGCCAAGTATCCAGGGTTCGGTCGGCTTTCTTT. The encoded protein is CASSQVSRVRSAFF.

This chain uses TRBV6-5 with TRBJ1-1, with TRBD1 as a possible D gene (5 bases). Germline V CDR1 and CDR2: MNHEY, SVGAGI. V was pared by 4 bases and J by 8 bases, with 14 bases between. This CDR3 spans 13 amino acids. The CDR3 DNA is TGTGCCAGCAGTTTATACCGGGACTCAGAAGCTTTCTTT. It codes for CASSLYRDSEAFF.

V and J are TRBV27 and TRBJ1-2; 10 nucleotides match TRBD1. Germline trimming cut 5 bases from V and 2 bases from J; bases unmatched to any gene: 5. Germline V lookup: CDR1 MNHEY, CDR2 SMNVEV (reference sequence). This CDR3 region has 15 residues. CDR3 bases: TGTGCCAGCAGTAAACCGGGACAGGGGAACTATGGCTACACCTTC. It translates to CASSKPGQGNYGYTF.

V and J are TRBV7-2 and TRBJ1-2; maybe TRBD1 (6 bases). The CDR3 has 13 residues. The ends were cut back, 4 bases at V and 10 bases at J, with 16 bases in the middle. Germline assignment: CDR1 SGHTA and CDR2 FQGNSA. CDR3 region: CASSSQPDRIYTF. Here the CDR3 DNA reads TGTGCCAGCAGCTCCCAACCGGACAGAATCTACACCTTC.

CDR3 DNA sequence: TGTGCCAGCAGCTCCAAGGGGGCCTCCTACAATGAGCAGTTCTTC. Its translation: CASSSKGASYNEQFF. The chain has TRBV7-9 and TRBJ2-1; TRBD1 matches at 7 bases. Trimming cost V 4 bases and J 0 bases; bases outside gene matches: 3. The CDR3 extends over 15 amino acids. Germline V gene lookup returns CDR1 SEHNR and CDR2 FQNEAQ (reference sequence).